One T cell receptor (beta chain) is described in this entry. The antigen this receptor binds is unknown. No clone much larger than this one lies a single base away; base qualities are absent. Within the sample, other DNA sequences also encode this same CDR3. The germline V gene (reference sequence) provides CDR1 SEHNR and CDR2 FQNEAQ. V is shortened by 3 bases, J by 4 bases, and the region joining them spans 6 bases. The CDR3 covers 13 residues, taking in both the cysteine and the phenylalanine. Left in the record is the CDR3 DNA by itself, 39 bases read in frame from the first base. This entry comes from a study of beta chain features in type 1 diabetes (dated by TCRdb to 2016 to 2018). In the study overall: Patients and healthy donors did not differ in mean age, gender distribution, total cell number or subset yield. The study compared the TCRB repertoires of sorted circulating CD4+ T cell subsets in recently diagnosed type 1 diabetes patients with those in matched healthy donors. A total of some 100,000,000 sorted cells were examined across all samples, and a strong correlation was observed between cell number per subset and RNA yield. Whereas all 28 donors provided naive and central memory subsets, regulatory and stem cell-like memory subsets were isolated from just 8 patients and roughly 8 healthy donors. Broader findings and caveats from the paper: At VDJ recombination sites, patients with type 1 diabetes made fewer insertions and deleted more nucleotides, a pattern implying thymic rearrangement abnormalities. Naive, central memory and regulatory TCRB repertoires appeared to be more similar among patients than among healthy donors. A moderate but significant shortening of TCRB CDR3 length was observed in type 1 diabetes patients in all four CD4+ subsets. PCR may preferentially amplify shorter templates, but because patient and control samples were amplified and corrected together, any resulting skew would affect both groups equally. HLA sub-analyses involved small numbers of individuals, so any influence of HLA type on TCRB rearrangement remained unresolved. Because cDNA was sequenced instead of genomic DNA, highly expressing activated cells could be over-represented, though the groups showed no difference in activation or CD3 levels.

All of the isolated RNA was reverse transcribed with the High Capacity cDNA Reverse Transcription Kit, so expressed TCRB transcripts were sequenced. Naive, central memory and regulatory T cell samples underwent deep immunoSEQ sequencing, averaging around 4 million total reads per sample. Sorted cells were lysed in RLT buffer and RNA was extracted with DNase-treated RNeasy Micro or Mini kits, depending on cell number. Each cell subset was processed on its own to prevent cross-contamination, while patient and healthy donor samples were processed together. TCRB sequences were amplified from cDNA with the immunoSEQ multiplex PCR, producing 87-bp fragments spanning the CDR3 region. Sequencing of the amplicons was performed on the Illumina HiSeq platform. Per the authors' processing: Synthetic template baselines were used to correct PCR bias computationally, reads within Hamming distance 2 were collapsed together, and singletons that could not be merged were discarded. Reads were aligned against IMGT so that V, D and J genes, CDR3 length and insertions or deletions at six rearrangement sites could be assigned. Within each subset, clonotype counts were normalized to sorted cell number, and only after that were true diversity and Gini coefficients computed with the tcR R package. The overlap coefficient, calculated on TCRB nucleotide sequences, was used to quantify repertoire sharing. Out-of-frame TCRB sequences from naive cells were analyzed as a proxy for the pre-selection repertoire. This immuneACCESS table, as held by TCRdb, lists in-frame sequences with V and J called but not all clones. Of the missing ones, under half trace to an unresolved V gene in checked studies; the others have no known cause. V and J calls and clone size are given by that table; D and trimming were obtained from the DNA. Across this sample there are about 350,000 clones, with 20% seen only once. The top ten constitute around 0.044% of the sample.

Each donor gave one peripheral blood draw, averaging approximately 0.12 L, which was collected into heparinised tubes. Using a panel that included CD45RO, CCR7, CD25, CD127, CD95 and CD27, naive, central memory, regulatory and stem cell-like memory CD4+ T cells were sorted on a BD FACSAria II. Every sorted population had a purity above 95%. PBMCs were isolated immediately by Lymphoprep density gradient centrifugation and stained directly without culture. So that batch effects would be minimized, each experiment stained and sorted samples in pairs, pairing one healthy donor with one patient. The sequenced sample consisted of naive CD4+ T cells from blood. The cell subset or site tag for this specimen amounts to: true naive CD4+ T cells. The receptor was isolated from a young woman in good health. The chain is made from TRBV7-9 and TRBJ2-2; matching of 6 bases hints at TRBD2 as the D gene. CDR3 reads: CASSLGGTGELFF. The DNA sequence is given as TGTGCCAGCAGCTTGGGGGGCACCGGGGAGCTGTTTTTT.